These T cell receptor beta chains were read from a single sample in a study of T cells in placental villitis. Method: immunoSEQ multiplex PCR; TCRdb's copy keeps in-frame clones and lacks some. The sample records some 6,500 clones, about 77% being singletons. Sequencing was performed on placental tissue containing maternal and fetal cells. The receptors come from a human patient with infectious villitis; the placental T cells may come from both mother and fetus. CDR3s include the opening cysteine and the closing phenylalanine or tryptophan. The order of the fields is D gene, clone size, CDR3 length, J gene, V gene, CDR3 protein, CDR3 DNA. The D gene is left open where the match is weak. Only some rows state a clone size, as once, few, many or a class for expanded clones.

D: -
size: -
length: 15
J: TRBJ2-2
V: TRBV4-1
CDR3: CASSHLDKKTGELFF
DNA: TGCGCCAGCAGCCACCTGGACAAGAAGACCGGGGAGCTGTTTTTT

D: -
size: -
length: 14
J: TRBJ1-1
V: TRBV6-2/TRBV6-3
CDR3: CASSLLTGRTEAFF
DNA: TGTGCCAGCAGTTTGCTGACAGGACGCACTGAAGCTTTCTTT

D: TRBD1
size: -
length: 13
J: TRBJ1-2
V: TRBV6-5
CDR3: CASSYSAGGGYTF
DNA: TGTGCCAGCAGTTATTCGGCAGGGGGCGGCTACACCTTC

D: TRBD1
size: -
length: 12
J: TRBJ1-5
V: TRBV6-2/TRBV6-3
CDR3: CASSQGEQPQHF
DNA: TGTGCCAGCAGTCAGGGGGAGCAGCCCCAGCATTTT

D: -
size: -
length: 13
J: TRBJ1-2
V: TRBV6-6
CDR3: CASSYEGWHGYTF
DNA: TGTGCCAGCAGTTATGAGGGCTGGCATGGCTACACCTTC

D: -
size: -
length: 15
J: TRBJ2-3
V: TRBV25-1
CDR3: CASSDRGMSTDTQYF
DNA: TGTGCCAGCTCCGACCGGGGTATGAGCACAGATACGCAGTATTTT

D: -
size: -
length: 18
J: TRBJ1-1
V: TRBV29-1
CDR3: CSAQVSVTGIRPGPEAFF
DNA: TGCAGCGCCCAGGTTTCAGTCACAGGAATAAGACCGGGACCTGAAGCTTTCTTT

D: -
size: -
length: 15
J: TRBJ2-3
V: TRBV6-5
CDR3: CASLGAVTLTDTQYF
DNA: TGTGCCAGCCTCGGAGCCGTAACCCTCACAGATACGCAGTATTTT

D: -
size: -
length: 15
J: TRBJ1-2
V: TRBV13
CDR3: CASSSNRERGWGYTF
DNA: TGTGCCAGCAGCTCGAATCGGGAGAGGGGTTGGGGCTACACCTTC

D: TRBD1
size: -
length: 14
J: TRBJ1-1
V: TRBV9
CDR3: CASSKGQANTEAFF
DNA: TGTGCCAGCAGCAAGGGACAGGCGAACACTGAAGCTTTCTTT

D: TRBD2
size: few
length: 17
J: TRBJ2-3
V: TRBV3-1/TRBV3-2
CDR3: CASSQASILAGVDTQYF
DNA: TGTGCCAGCAGCCAAGCTTCCATCCTAGCGGGGGTAGATACGCAGTATTTT

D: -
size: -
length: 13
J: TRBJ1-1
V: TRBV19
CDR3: CASSMGETGKAFF
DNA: TGTGCCAGTAGTATGGGGGAAACGGGAAAAGCTTTCTTT

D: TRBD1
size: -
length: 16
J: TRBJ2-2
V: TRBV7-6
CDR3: CASSVTGTGVTGELFF
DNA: TGTGCCAGCAGCGTCACCGGGACAGGGGTCACCGGGGAGCTGTTTTTT

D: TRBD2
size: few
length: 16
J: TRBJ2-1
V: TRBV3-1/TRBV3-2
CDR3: CASSRTAGVTYNEQFF
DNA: TGTGCCAGCAGCCGAACAGCGGGGGTGACCTACAATGAGCAGTTCTTC

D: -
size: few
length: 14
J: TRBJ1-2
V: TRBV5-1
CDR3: CASSSSGANYGYTF
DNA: TGCGCCAGCAGCTCCTCCGGAGCTAACTATGGCTACACCTTC